The source of this TCR beta chain is a study of T cell clonality in common variable immunodeficiency. Study-wide findings and caveats: CVID subjects showed higher TCRbeta clonality than healthy controls. Reportedly, TCR beta sequences from common variable immunodeficiency showed fewer deletions and N-nucleotide insertions.

Both groups were predominantly of Caucasian heritage. Trimming took off 0 bases at V and 0 bases at J, with 9 bases between the two ends. Looked up from germline, CDR1 is GTSNPN and CDR2 is SVGIG (reference sequence). The length of the CDR3 is 14 residues. Clones were sequenced by immunoSEQ multiplex PCR, and TCRdb holds only the in-frame ones, with some missing. Recorded here are about 40,000 clones, none singletons. This clone was seen repeatedly, ten times or more. The antigen is undetermined. Read sequence stops 3 residues before the CDR3 end, and the germline J gene provides the missing end. The chain uses TRBV30 and TRBJ2-7; perhaps TRBD1 as D (5 bases). The source of this sequence is a person aged 18-69 years in good health. Material for sequencing was peripheral blood mononuclear cells. CDR3 bases read: TGTGCCTGGAGTGTACCCAGGGACTCCTACGAG. Its protein is CAWSVPRDSYE. The complete CDR3 sequence is CAWSVPRDSYEQYF.